Below, one T cell receptor (beta chain) is given with its context. Its antigen has not been determined. Base qualities were left out, and no much larger clone turns up one base away. The germline V gene (reference sequence) sets CDR1 to LGHDT and CDR2 to YNNKEL. The CDR3 runs 16 amino acids, cysteine and phenylalanine included. Only CDR3 DNA remains: 48 bases, in frame from the first base. After removal of 4 bases from V and 9 bases from J, the junction retains 9 bases not matched to a gene. The entry originates in a study of CD4 T cells in relation to SARS-CoV-2 and coronaviruses (dated by TCRdb to the early 2020s). For the wider study: In the ViraFEST assay, PBMCs were cultured with antigen for approximately 9 days, after which TCR beta CDR3s were sequenced to identify clonal expansions specific to the antigen. An HIV-1 Nef peptide pool or a no-peptide culture served as the negative reference condition. The Adaptive Biotechnologies TCR-sequencing kit was used to sequence samples from three pre-COVID donors and the naive versus memory experiments, while other data came from Illumina-based sequencing. HLA restriction was mapped for shared crossreactive spike epitopes using patient-derived lymphoblastoid cell lines. At the level of individual TCR clonotypes, the study evaluated whether memory CD4+ T cells crossreact between the spike proteins of SARS-CoV-2 and those of common cold coronaviruses. A different, Illumina-based TCR-beta assay was used to sequence expansion assays from other donors in the study. Broader findings and caveats from the paper: Pre-pandemic and post-infection samples were not both contributed by any donor, so tracing of the source of pre-existing responses was limited. Small numbers of patients and of tested TCRs were a limitation of the study. Significantly weaker SARS-CoV-2-driven expansion was shown by crossreactive clones than by monoreactive clones, consistent with antigenic imprinting. Memory CD4+ clonotypes crossrecognizing SARS-CoV-2 and at least one common cold coronavirus spike were found in approximately 60% of donors. Crossreactivity analysis was centred on spike protein, so crossreactivity against other viral proteins was not assessed.

Library method: the immunoSEQ multiplex PCR assay. As for the authors' bioinformatics: During preprocessing, nonproductive sequences were removed, as were CDR3s that did not start with C, did not end with F or W, or were shorter than 7 amino acids. The MANAFEST web app was used to call antigen-specific clonotypes on the basis of expansion compared with the reference and with other culture wells. A clone counted as positive if significantly expanded in 2 of 3 replicate wells versus the reference culture at FDR below 0.05. A further requirement for positive clones was significant expansion compared with all other tandem wells, along with an odds ratio above 5. CDR3 homology was quantified as pairwise Levenshtein distance, calculated with the stringdist R package after three terminal residues were trimmed from each end. As stored in TCRdb, this immuneACCESS dataset retains in-frame rearrangements with V and J assigned. A fraction of the clones does not appear; measured against another copy, unresolved V genes explain less than half of the discrepancy, and the remainder lacks a known reason. Clone size and the V and J calls come from that table; the DNA yielded D and trimming. This sample has roughly 24,000 clones in its table, and about 75% of those were observed once. The ten largest clonotypes hold under 15% of the sample.

CD4+ T cells from unexposed donors were collected before the COVID-19 pandemic (2011-2018). After around ten days of culture, CD4+ T cells were isolated with the EasySep CD4+ T cell isolation kit. As cell numbers permitted, CD4+ T cells from unexposed donors were tested for reactivity to SARS-CoV-2 S and N and to four common cold coronavirus spike pools. PBMCs were cultured at a few million per well in IMDM supplemented with around 5% human AB serum and 8 to 10 IU/ml IL-2. Half of the culture medium was replaced with fresh IL-2-containing medium on days 3 and 7. Triplicate replicate wells were generally used for each peptide culture condition. The leukapheresis product used for the unexposed donors was purchased from a commercial source. PBMCs were isolated from leukapheresis product or whole blood by Ficoll-Paque PLUS gradient centrifugation. PBMCs were either cryopreserved at -140 degrees C or used fresh in the expansion assay. The QIAamp Micro DNA Kit was used to extract genomic DNA from the CD4+ T cells.

Material for sequencing was CD4+ T cells from PBMCs, cultured in vitro. This sequence uses TRBV3-1 (or the pseudogene TRBV3-2) and TRBJ1-4; 12 central bases correspond to TRBD1. The TCR sequence derives from a human donor in good health. CDR3 reads: CASSPGTGGARQKLFF. The sequenced DNA is TGTGCCAGCAGCCCCGGGACAGGGGGCGCAAGGCAAAAACTGTTTTTT.